This TCR beta chain was obtained from a study of human T cells and chemical hapten exposure. The time point: patch test 1, 2 weeks after DPC sensitization. Specified treatment: therapeutic diphenylcyclopropenone sensitization with weekly scalp DPC. This CDR3 region has 13 residues. The V end was cut by 3 bases, the J end by 10 bases, with 13 bases between. This clonotype was seen many times. MiXCR, run by TCRdb on the RACE reads, gives a single entry per CDR3 protein. The table lists 350,000 or so distinct CDR3 sequences, under 8% of them singletons. The TCR originated in a woman aged 18-35 years with alopecia areata. Some clones in this sample may be carry-over from other donors' samples. This rearrangement joins TRBV12-3 or TRBV12-4 to TRBJ2-1; D is possibly TRBD1 or TRBD2 (5 bases each). The sequencing here drew on whole blood, taken in connection with sensitization to the hapten diphenylcyclopropenone (DPC). In DNA form, the CDR3 reads TGTGCCAGCAGTTTGAATGGGGGTAACGAGCAGTTCTTC. Translation gives CASSLNGGNEQFF.